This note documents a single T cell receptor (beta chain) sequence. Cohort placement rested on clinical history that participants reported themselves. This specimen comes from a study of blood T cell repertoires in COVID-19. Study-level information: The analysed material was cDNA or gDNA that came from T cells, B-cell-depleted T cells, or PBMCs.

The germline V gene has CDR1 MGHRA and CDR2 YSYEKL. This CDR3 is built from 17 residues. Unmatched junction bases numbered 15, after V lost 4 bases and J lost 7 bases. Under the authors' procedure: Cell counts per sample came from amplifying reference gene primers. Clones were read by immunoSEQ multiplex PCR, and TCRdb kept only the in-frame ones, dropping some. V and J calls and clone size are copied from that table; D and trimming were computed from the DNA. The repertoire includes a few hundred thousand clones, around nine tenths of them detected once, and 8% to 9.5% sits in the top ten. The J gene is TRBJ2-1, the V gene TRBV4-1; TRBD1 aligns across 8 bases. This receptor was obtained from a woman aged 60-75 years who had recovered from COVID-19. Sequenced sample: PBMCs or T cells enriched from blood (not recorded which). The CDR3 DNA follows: TGCGCCAGCAGCCTTCAGAGAACACGGACAGGGAGGAATGAGCAGTTCTTC. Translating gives CASSLQRTRTGRNEQFF.